These 4 T cell receptor beta chains were all obtained from the same sample, sequenced in a study of shared clonotypes between healthy human individuals (dated by TCRdb to between 2020 and 2021). Library creation used the immunoSEQ multiplex PCR assay. TCRdb's version of the immuneACCESS table is confined to in-frame rearrangements and falls short of the full clone set. An unresolved V gene accounts for under half of the shortfall where checked; the remainder is of unknown origin. Here the sample has more than 2,000,000 clones; 85% to 95% occur a single time. Around 0.14% of the sample is in the top ten clones. The sequencing input was naive CD4+ T cells sorted from blood. Reading the label with the study, this specimen's cell subset or site is: CD45RA+ positively selected. The receptors stem from a man aged 18 to 29 in good health.

Concerning this clone itself: Distinct nucleotide sequences in the sample also encode this CDR3. The chain uses TRBV7-3 and TRBJ2-1; the match to TRBD2 covers 11 bases. Germline CDR1 reads SGHTA; CDR2 reads FQGTGA. The CDR3 consists of 14 residues. V gave up 4 bases and J gave up 7 bases; unmatched junction bases: 3. The CDR3 here is CASSSRLAGNEQFF. CDR3 nucleotide sequence: TGTGCCAGCAGCTCCAGACTAGCGGGGAATGAGCAGTTCTTC.

The chain is built from TRBV2 and TRBJ2-3, with TRBD2 identical over 8 bases. Germline CDR1 reads SNHLY; CDR2 reads FYNNEI. The CDR3 has 15 amino acids. V gave up 8 bases and J gave up 5 bases; unmatched junction bases: 12. CDR3: CASGPGTRRGDTQYF. CDR3 DNA sequence: TGTGCCAGCGGCCCCGGGACTAGGAGGGGAGATACGCAGTATTTT.

Only one count was recorded for this clone. The chain links TRBV18 to TRBJ2-1; 7 nucleotides match TRBD2. The CDR3 extends over 13 amino acids. With V trimmed by 3 bases and J by 9 bases, 5 bases remained unmatched. Germline loops: CDR1 KGHSH, CDR2 LQKENI. CDR3 DNA: TGTGCCAGCTCACCGTCGACTAGCAGTGAGCAGTTCTTC. This encodes CASSPSTSSEQFF.

The genes are TRBV30 and TRBJ2-5; D may match TRBD1 or TRBD2 (6 bases each). This CDR3 region has 15 residues. The V end lost 0 bases, the J end lost 5 bases, and 16 bases lay between the germline ends. Germline V gives CDR1 GTSNPN, CDR2 SVGIG (reference sequence). The CDR3 is CAWSVRWGAMETQYF. CDR3 nucleotides: TGTGCCTGGAGTGTACGATGGGGGGCGATGGAGACCCAGTACTTC.